Sequencing of this T cell receptor (beta chain) was carried out in a study of T cell repertoires in cytomegalovirus infection. Study context: HLA-C-restricted CMV epitopes, recently identified, and well-studied HLA-B-restricted ones were used by the study. Matching HLA type and CMV infection were both indicated by public TCR beta signatures. Broader study findings: Cumulated frequencies of public TCR beta families served to identify carriers of CMV plus the relevant HLA.

Concerning this clonotype itself: Its antigen is not identified.

TCRdb recomputed calls from the reads with MiXCR, one row per CDR3 protein. The data hold under 150,000 distinct CDR3 sequences, with under 35% observed a single time. This CDR3 comprises 15 residues. Germline V CDR1 and CDR2: MNHNS, SASEGT. The V end lost 1 base, the J end lost 6 bases, and 14 bases lay between the germline ends. Source: CD8+ T cells from cultured PBMCs, taken from culture after CMV antigen stimulation. This chain uses TRBV6-1 with TRBJ2-3; D gene uncertain. This TCR derives from a human donor in good health (CMV status not recorded). Some clones in this sample may be carry-over from other donors' samples. The CDR3 DNA sequence: TGTGCCAGCAGTGAAGGCACCCTGCACAGCGATACGCAGTATTTT. Protein product: CASSEGTLHSDTQYF.